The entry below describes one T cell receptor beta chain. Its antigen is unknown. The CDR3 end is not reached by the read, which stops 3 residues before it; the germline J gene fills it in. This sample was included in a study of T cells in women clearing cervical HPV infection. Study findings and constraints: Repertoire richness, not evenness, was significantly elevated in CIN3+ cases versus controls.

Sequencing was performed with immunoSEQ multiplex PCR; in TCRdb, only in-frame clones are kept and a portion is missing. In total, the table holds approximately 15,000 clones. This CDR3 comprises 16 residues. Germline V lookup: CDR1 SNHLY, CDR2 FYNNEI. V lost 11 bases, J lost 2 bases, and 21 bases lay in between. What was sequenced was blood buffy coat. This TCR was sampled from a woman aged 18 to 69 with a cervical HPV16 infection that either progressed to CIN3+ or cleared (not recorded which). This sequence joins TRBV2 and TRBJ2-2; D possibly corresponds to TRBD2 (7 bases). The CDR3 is CARGGGTGANTGELFF. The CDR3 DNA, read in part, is TGTGCCCGGGGAGGGGGTACGGGTGCCAACACCGGGGAG.